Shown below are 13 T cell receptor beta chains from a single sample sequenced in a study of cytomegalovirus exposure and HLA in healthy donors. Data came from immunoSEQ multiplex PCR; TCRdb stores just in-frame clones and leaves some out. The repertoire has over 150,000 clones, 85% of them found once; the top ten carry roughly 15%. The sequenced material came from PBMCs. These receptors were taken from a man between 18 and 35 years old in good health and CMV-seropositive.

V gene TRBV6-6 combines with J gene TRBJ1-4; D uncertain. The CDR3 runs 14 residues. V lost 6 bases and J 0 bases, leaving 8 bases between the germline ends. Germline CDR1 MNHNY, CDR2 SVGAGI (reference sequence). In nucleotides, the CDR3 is TGTGCCAGCAGCATTAGAGCAACTAATGAAAAACTGTTTTTT. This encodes CASSIRATNEKLFF.

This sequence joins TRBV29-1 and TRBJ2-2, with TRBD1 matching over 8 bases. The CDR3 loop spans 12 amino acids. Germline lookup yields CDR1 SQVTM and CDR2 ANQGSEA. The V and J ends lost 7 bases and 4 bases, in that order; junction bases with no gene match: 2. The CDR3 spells CSADRGTGELFF. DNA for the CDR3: TGCAGCGCAGACAGGGGCACCGGGGAGCTGTTTTTT.

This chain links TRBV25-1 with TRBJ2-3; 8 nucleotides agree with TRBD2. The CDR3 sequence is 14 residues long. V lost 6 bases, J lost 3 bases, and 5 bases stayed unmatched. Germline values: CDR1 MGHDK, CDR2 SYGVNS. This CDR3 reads CASRSLAATDTQYF. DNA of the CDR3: TGTGCCAGCAGGTCACTAGCGGCTACAGATACGCAGTATTTT.

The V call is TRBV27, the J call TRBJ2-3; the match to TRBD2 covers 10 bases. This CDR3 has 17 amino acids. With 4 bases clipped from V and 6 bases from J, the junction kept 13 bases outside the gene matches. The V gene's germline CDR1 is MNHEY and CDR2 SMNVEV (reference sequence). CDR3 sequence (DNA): TGTGCCAGCAGTTCACTCACGAGCGGGAGGGCCGGGGATACGCAGTATTTT. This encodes CASSSLTSGRAGDTQYF.

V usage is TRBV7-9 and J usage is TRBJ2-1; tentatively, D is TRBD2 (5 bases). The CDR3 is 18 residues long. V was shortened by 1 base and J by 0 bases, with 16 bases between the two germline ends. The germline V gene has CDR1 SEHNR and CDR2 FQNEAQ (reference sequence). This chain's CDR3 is CASSLGAWAGVSYNEQFF. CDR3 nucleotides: TGTGCCAGCAGCTTAGGGGCGTGGGCGGGCGTCTCCTACAATGAGCAGTTCTTC. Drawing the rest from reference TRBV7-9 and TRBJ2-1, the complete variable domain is DTGVSQNPRHKITKRGQNVTFRCDPISEHNRLYWYRQTLGQGPEFLTYFQNEAQLEKSRLLSDRFSAERPKGSFSTLEIQRTEQGDSAMYLCASSLGAWAGVSYNEQFFGPGTRLTVL.

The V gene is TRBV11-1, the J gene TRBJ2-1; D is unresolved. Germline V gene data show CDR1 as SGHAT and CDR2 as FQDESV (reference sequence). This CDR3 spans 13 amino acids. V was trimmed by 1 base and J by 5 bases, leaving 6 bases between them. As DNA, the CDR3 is TGTGCCAGCAGCTTAGGGCACAACAATGAGCAGTTCTTC. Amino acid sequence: CASSLGHNNEQFF.

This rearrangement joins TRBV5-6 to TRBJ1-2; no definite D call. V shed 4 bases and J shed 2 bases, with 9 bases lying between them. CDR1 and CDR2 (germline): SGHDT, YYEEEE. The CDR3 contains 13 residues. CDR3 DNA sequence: TGTGCCAGCAGCCGAGGCAGAAACTATGGCTACACCTTC. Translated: CASSRGRNYGYTF.

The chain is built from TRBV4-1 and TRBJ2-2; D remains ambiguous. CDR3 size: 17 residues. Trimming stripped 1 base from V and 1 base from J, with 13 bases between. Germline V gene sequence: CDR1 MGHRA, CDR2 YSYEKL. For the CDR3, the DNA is TGCGCCAGCAGCCAAGGAGGCAGAGTTTTGAACACCGGGGAGCTGTTTTTT. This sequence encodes CASSQGGRVLNTGELFF.

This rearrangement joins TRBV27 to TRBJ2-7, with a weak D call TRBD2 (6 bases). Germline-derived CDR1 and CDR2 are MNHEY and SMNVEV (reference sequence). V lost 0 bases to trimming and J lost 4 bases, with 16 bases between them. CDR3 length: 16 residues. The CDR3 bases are TGTGCCAGCAGTTTATCGGGCGGGACGAGAAGTTACGAGCAGTACTTC. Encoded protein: CASSLSGGTRSYEQYF.

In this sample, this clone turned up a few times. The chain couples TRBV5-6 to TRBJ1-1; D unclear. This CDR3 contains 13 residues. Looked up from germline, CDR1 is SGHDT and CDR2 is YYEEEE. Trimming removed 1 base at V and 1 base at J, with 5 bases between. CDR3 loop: CASSLRENTEAFF. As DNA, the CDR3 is TGTGCCAGCAGCTTGCGGGAGAACACTGAAGCTTTCTTT.

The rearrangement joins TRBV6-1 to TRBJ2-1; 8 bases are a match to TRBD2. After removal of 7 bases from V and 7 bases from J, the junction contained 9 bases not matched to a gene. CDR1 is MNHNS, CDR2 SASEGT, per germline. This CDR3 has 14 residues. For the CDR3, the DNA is TGTGCCAGCAAGGACGGGGGGGCCGGGAATGAGCAGTTCTTC. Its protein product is CASKDGGAGNEQFF.

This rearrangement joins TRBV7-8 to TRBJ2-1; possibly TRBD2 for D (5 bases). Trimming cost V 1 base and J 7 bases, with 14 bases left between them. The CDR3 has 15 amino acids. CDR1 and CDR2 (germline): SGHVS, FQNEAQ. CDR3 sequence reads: CASSLGSLGGNEQFF. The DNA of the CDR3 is TGTGCCAGCAGCTTAGGCTCACTGGGCGGGAATGAGCAGTTCTTC. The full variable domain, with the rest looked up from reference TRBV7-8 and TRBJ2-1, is GAGVSQSPRYKVAKRGQDVALRCDPISGHVSLFWYQQALGQGPEFLTYFQNEAQLDKSGLPSDRFFAERPEGSVSTLKIQRTQQEDSAVYLCASSLGSLGGNEQFFGPGTRLTVL.

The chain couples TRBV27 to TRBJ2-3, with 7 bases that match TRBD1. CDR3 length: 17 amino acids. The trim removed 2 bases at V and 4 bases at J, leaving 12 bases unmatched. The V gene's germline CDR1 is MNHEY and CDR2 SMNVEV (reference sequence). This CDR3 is CASSLISNTGDPDTQYF. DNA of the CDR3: TGTGCCAGCAGTTTAATATCAAATACAGGGGACCCAGATACGCAGTATTTT.